Listed below are T cell receptor beta chains from one sample, sequenced in a study of blood T cell repertoires in COVID-19. Sequencing used immunoSEQ multiplex PCR; TCRdb keeps in-frame clones, though not all of them. Among about 190,000 clones listed, almost 80% were seen once. The sample consisted of PBMCs or T cells enriched from blood (not recorded which). The receptors were gathered from a woman between 45 and 65 years old who had recovered from COVID-19. Each CDR3 is given with its conserved first and last residue. D genes are given only for firm matches. Rows give clone size only sometimes, using once, few, many, or a class for an expanded clone.

j_call clone_size d_call v_call cdr3_aa cdr3_nt
TRBJ2-3 . . TRBV5-1 CASSLEAGRGDTQYF TGCGCCAGCAGCTTGGAGGCGGGACGGGGAGATACGCAGTATTTT
TRBJ2-7 . . TRBV13 CASSWRGLVYEQYF TGTGCCAGCAGCTGGAGGGGCTTGGTCTACGAGCAGTACTTC
TRBJ1-2 . TRBD1 TRBV27 CASSFTSDRVLGNYGYTF TGTGCCAGCAGTTTTACCTCGGACAGGGTCTTAGGAAACTATGGCTACACCTTC
TRBJ2-3 few TRBD1 TRBV19 CASSRQGAPADTQYF TGTGCCAGTAGTAGACAGGGGGCGCCCGCAGATACGCAGTATTTT
TRBJ1-1 . . TRBV10-3 CAISERTGNTEAFF TGTGCCATCAGTGAAAGAACTGGGAACACTGAAGCTTTCTTT
TRBJ2-7 . TRBD2 TRBV5-1 CASASGRAYEQYF TGCGCCAGTGCTAGCGGGAGGGCCTACGAGCAGTACTTC
TRBJ2-7 . . TRBV2 CASSSPARARVYEQYF TGTGCCAGCAGCTCCCCGGCCCGGGCCAGGGTATACGAGCAGTACTTC
TRBJ1-1 . TRBD1 TRBV27 CASIIGGQGGSTEAFF TGTGCCAGCATCATAGGGGGACAGGGCGGAAGCACTGAAGCTTTCTTT
TRBJ2-5 . . TRBV18 CASSPGGAEETQYF TGTGCCAGCTCACCAGGAGGGGCGGAGGAGACCCAGTACTTC
TRBJ2-6 . TRBD1 TRBV5-1 CASSTDRGIGQGANVLTF TGCGCCAGCAGCACCGACAGGGGAATTGGCCAAGGGGCCAACGTCCTGACTTTC
TRBJ2-7 . TRBD1 TRBV28 CASGTGTYEQYF TGTGCCAGCGGGACAGGAACCTACGAGCAGTACTTC
TRBJ1-3 . . TRBV28 CASSPGGSGNTIYF TGTGCCAGCAGCCCCGGGGGCTCTGGAAACACCATATATTTT
TRBJ2-1 . . TRBV18 CASSPWRRVSEQFF TGTGCCAGCTCCCCCTGGCGCAGGGTCAGTGAGCAGTTCTTC
TRBJ2-7 . . TRBV11-2 CASSQTQRVYEQYF TGTGCCAGCAGCCAAACCCAGCGGGTCTACGAGCAGTACTTC
TRBJ2-3 once . TRBV5-4 CASTPDVGSATDTQYF TGTGCCAGCACCCCAGACGTCGGGAGTGCGACAGATACGCAGTATTTT
TRBJ2-5 . TRBD2 TRBV7-9 CASSLGGGLAGGRWETQYF TGTGCCAGCAGCTTAGGAGGGGGACTAGCGGGAGGACGGTGGGAGACCCAGTACTTC
TRBJ1-2 few . TRBV5-5 CASSLGRGRSYGYTF TGTGCCAGCAGCTTGGGTAGGGGGAGAAGCTATGGCTACACCTTC
TRBJ2-2 . TRBD2 TRBV13 CASTGGLATGELFF TGTGCCAGCACCGGAGGACTAGCCACCGGGGAGCTGTTTTTT
TRBJ1-2 . TRBD1 TRBV5-1 CASSSKPPTGADGYTF TGCGCCAGCAGCTCCAAACCTCCTACAGGGGCCGATGGCTACACCTTC
TRBJ1-2 . TRBD1 TRBV28 CASSLTGGASGYTF TGTGCCAGCAGTTTGACAGGGGGCGCATCTGGCTACACCTTC
TRBJ1-5 . . TRBV21-1 CASSKSQEVNNQPQHF TGTGCCAGCAGCAAAAGTCAGGAAGTGAACAATCAGCCCCAGCATTTT
TRBJ2-7 . . TRBV10-1 CAANRTDTYEQYF TGCGCCGCAAATCGGACAGACACCTACGAGCAGTACTTC
TRBJ1-2 few . TRBV29-1 CSVGGGSLYGYTF TGCAGCGTTGGGGGAGGGAGTCTCTATGGCTACACCTTC
TRBJ1-5 . TRBD1 TRBV10-1 CATVTGGSNQPQHF TGCGCCACCGTAACAGGGGGAAGCAATCAGCCCCAGCATTTT
TRBJ2-7 . . TRBV11-2 CASSRESPEQYF TGTGCCAGCAGCAGAGAATCCCCCGAGCAGTACTTC
TRBJ2-3 many TRBD1 TRBV11-1 CASSPGQVMGTQYF TGTGCCAGCAGCCCAGGACAGGTAATGGGTACGCAGTATTTT
TRBJ2-7 . . TRBV6-5 CASSRTGTAYEQYF TGTGCCAGCAGCCGCACAGGGACCGCCTACGAGCAGTACTTC
TRBJ2-1 . TRBD2 TRBV3-1/TRBV3-2 CASSQSWGTSGSNEQFF TGTGCCAGCAGCCAGTCTTGGGGGACTAGCGGGTCCAATGAGCAGTTCTTC
TRBJ2-5 . TRBD2 TRBV5-1 CASSWVAGSQETQYF TGCGCCAGCAGCTGGGTAGCGGGAAGCCAAGAGACCCAGTACTTC
TRBJ2-5 . TRBD2 TRBV10-3 CAIGTSGSSLETQYF TGTGCCATCGGGACTAGCGGGAGTAGTTTGGAGACCCAGTACTTC
TRBJ1-2 . TRBD1 TRBV6-5 CASSYSTGNYGYTF TGTGCCAGCAGTTACTCGACAGGGAACTATGGCTACACCTTC
TRBJ1-5 once TRBD1 TRBV6-5 CASSRHRDRNQPQHF TGTGCCAGCAGTCGCCACCGGGACAGAAATCAGCCCCAGCATTTT
TRBJ1-1 . . TRBV9 CASSVVAENTEAFF TGTGCCAGCAGCGTAGTAGCAGAGAACACTGAAGCTTTCTTT
TRBJ2-5 few . TRBV11-1 CASSSGRQETQYF TGTGCCAGCAGCTCCGGTCGGCAAGAGACCCAGTACTTC
TRBJ2-2 . . TRBV28 CASSLISGANTGELFF TGTGCCAGCAGCCTGATTAGCGGAGCGAACACCGGGGAGCTGTTTTTT
TRBJ2-2 . . TRBV7-9 CASIMYRENTGELFF TGTGCCAGCATCATGTACAGGGAGAACACCGGGGAGCTGTTTTTT
TRBJ2-1 . . TRBV5-6 CASSSGSGDNEQFF TGTGCCAGCAGCTCTGGATCAGGGGACAATGAGCAGTTCTTC
TRBJ1-6 few . TRBV3-1/TRBV3-2 CASSPAGGGNSPLHF TGTGCCAGCAGCCCCGCGGGGGGCGGGAATTCACCCCTCCACTTT
TRBJ2-5 . . TRBV6-5 CASSYTGETQYF TGTGCCAGCAGTTACACGGGAGAGACCCAGTACTTC
TRBJ1-4 . . TRBV3-1/TRBV3-2 CASSHQPRGEKLFF TGTGCCAGCAGCCACCAACCTCGGGGTGAAAAACTGTTTTTT
TRBJ2-1 . TRBD1 TRBV3-1/TRBV3-2 CAIAGQGGEQFF TGTGCCATTGCGGGACAGGGTGGTGAGCAGTTCTTC
TRBJ1-2 once . TRBV11-2 CASSLTGPRRGYTF TGTGCCAGCAGCTTGACAGGACCGAGGAGGGGCTACACCTTC
TRBJ2-7 . TRBD2 TRBV11-2 CASSLVLIGGGGSYEQYF TGTGCCAGCAGCTTAGTTCTGATTGGCGGGGGGGGAAGTTACGAGCAGTACTTC
TRBJ2-2 few TRBD2 TRBV19 CASSIKPSGSIGELFF TGTGCCAGTAGTATCAAGCCCAGCGGGAGTATCGGGGAGCTGTTTTTT
TRBJ2-5 . TRBD2 TRBV28 CASSRGLASETQYF TGTGCCAGCAGCCGCGGACTAGCCTCCGAGACCCAGTACTTC
TRBJ2-4 . TRBD1 TRBV6-5 CASKDNRGNIQYF TGTGCCAGCAAAGATAACAGGGGAAACATTCAGTACTTC
TRBJ2-7 . TRBD2 TRBV4-1 CASSQGLAGAISYEQYF TGCGCCAGCAGCCAGGGCCTAGCGGGAGCAATTTCCTACGAGCAGTACTTC
TRBJ1-2 . . TRBV7-2 CASSLEQAYLYGYTF TGTGCCAGCAGCTTAGAACAGGCATACTTATATGGCTACACCTTC
TRBJ2-3 once . TRBV7-3 CASSLIGGTDTQYF TGTGCCAGCAGCTTAATAGGGGGCACAGATACGCAGTATTTT
TRBJ1-2 once TRBD1 TRBV11-1 CASSLSPGQGAYGYTF TGTGCCAGCAGCTTATCGCCGGGACAGGGGGCCTATGGCTACACCTTC
TRBJ1-4 . . TRBV6-1 CASSEVPQRGEKLFF TGTGCCAGCAGTGAAGTTCCCCAACGGGGTGAAAAACTGTTTTTT
TRBJ1-5 . . TRBV4-1 CASSQAPGASQQPQHF TGCGCCAGCAGCCAAGCCCCAGGCGCCTCTCAGCAGCCCCAGCATTTT